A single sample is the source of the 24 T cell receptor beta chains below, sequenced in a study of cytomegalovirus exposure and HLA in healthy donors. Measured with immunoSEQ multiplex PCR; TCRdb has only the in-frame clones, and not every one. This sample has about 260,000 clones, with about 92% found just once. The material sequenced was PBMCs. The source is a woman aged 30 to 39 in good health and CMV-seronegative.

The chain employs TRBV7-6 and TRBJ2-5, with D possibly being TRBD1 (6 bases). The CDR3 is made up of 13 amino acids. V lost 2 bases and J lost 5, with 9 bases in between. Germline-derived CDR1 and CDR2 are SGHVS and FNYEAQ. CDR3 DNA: TGTGCCAGCAGCTTATCAGGGGCGGAGACCCAGTACTTC. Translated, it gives CASSLSGAETQYF.

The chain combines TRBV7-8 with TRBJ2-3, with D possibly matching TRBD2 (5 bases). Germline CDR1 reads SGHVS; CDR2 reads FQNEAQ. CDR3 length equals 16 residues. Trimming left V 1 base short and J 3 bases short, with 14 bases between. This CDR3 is CASSLVVGVVTDTQYF. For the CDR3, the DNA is TGTGCCAGCAGCTTAGTGGTGGGAGTCGTAACAGATACGCAGTATTTT.

DNA for the CDR3: TGTGCCAGCAGCCAACGAACGGGGACAGACCCGTTCTACGAGCAGTACTTC. It encodes CASSQRTGTDPFYEQYF. The chain carries TRBV7-8 and TRBJ2-7, with 7 bases that match TRBD1. The length of the CDR3 is 17 residues. The germline CDR1 and CDR2 sequences are SGHVS and FQNEAQ. V was pared by 5 bases and J by 3 bases, with 16 bases of the junction left unmatched. The entire variable domain, with the rest obtained from reference TRBV7-8 and TRBJ2-7, is as follows: GAGVSQSPRYKVAKRGQDVALRCDPISGHVSLFWYQQALGQGPEFLTYFQNEAQLDKSGLPSDRFFAERPEGSVSTLKIQRTQQEDSAVYLCASSQRTGTDPFYEQYFGPGTRLTVT.

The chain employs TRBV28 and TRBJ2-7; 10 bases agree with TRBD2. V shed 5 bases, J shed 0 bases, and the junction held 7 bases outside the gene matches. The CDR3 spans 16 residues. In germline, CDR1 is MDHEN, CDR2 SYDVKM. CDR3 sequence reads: CASSPSSGGLSYEQYF. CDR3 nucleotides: TGTGCCAGCAGTCCATCTAGCGGGGGACTCTCCTACGAGCAGTACTTC. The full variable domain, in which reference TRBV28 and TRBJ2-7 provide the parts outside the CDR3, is DVKVTQSSRYLVKRTGEKVFLECVQDMDHENMFWYRQDPGLGLRLIYFSYDVKMKEKGDIPEGYSVSREKKERFSLILESASTNQTSMYLCASSPSSGGLSYEQYFGPGTRLTVT.

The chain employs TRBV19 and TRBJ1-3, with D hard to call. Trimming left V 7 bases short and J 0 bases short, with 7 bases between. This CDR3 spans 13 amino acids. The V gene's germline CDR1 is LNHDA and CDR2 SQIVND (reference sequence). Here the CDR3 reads CASTMFSGNTIYF. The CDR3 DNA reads TGTGCCAGTACGATGTTCTCTGGAAACACCATATATTTT.

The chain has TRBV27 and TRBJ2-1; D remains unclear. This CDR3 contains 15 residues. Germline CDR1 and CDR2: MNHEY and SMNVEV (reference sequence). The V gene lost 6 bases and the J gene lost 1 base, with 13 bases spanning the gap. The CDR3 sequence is CASSTPGISYNEQFF. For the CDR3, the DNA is TGTGCCAGCAGCACTCCGGGTATTTCCTACAATGAGCAGTTCTTC.

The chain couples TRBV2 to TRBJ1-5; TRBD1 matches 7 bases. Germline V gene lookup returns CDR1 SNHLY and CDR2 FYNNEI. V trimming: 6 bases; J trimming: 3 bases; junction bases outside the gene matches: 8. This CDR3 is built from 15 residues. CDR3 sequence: CASRGQGVANQPQHF. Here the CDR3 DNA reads TGTGCCAGCAGGGGGCAGGGGGTCGCCAATCAGCCCCAGCATTTT.

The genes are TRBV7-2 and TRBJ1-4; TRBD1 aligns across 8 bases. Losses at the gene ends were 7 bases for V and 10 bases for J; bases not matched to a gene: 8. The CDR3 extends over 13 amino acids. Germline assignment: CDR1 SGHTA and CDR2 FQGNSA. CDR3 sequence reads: CASILRGRVKLFF. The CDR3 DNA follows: TGTGCCAGCATCCTCAGGGGGCGCGTAAAACTGTTTTTT.

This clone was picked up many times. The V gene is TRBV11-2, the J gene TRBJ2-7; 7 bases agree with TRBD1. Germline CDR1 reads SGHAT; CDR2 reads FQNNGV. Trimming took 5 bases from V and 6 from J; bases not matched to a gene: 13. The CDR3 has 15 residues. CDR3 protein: CASSPVDRVRAEQYF. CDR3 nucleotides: TGTGCCAGCAGCCCCGTTGACAGGGTAAGGGCCGAGCAGTACTTC.

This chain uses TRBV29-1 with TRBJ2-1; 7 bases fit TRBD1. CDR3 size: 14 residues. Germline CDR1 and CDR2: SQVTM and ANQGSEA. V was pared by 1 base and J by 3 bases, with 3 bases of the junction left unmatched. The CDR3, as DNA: TGCAGCGTTGAAGGCGACAGGGACTACAATGAGCAGTTCTTC. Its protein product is CSVEGDRDYNEQFF.

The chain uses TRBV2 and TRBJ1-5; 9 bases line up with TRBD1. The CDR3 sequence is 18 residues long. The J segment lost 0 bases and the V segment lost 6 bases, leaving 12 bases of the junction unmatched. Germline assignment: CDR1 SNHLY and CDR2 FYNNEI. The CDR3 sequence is CASSDGTGLSGSNQPQHF. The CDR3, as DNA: TGTGCCAGCAGCGACGGGACAGGGTTAAGCGGTAGCAATCAGCCCCAGCATTTT. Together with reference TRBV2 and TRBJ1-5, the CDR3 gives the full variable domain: EPEVTQTPSHQVTQMGQEVILRCVPISNHLYFYWYRQILGQKVEFLVSFYNNEISEKSEIFDDQFSVERPDGSNFTLKIRSTKLEDSAMYFCASSDGTGLSGSNQPQHFGDGTRLSIL.

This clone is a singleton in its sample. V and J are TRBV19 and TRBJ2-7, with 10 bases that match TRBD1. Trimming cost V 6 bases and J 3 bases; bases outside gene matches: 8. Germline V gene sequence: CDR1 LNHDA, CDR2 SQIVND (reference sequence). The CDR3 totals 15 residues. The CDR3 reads CASSPGTGAGYEQYF. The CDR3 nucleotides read TGTGCCAGTAGCCCGGGGACAGGGGCTGGCTACGAGCAGTACTTC.

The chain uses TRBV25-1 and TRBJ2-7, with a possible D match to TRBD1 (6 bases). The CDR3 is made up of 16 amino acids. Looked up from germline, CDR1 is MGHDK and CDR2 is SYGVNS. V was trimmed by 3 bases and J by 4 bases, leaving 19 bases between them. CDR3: CASSDQNRAWGYEQYF. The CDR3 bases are TGTGCCAGCAGTGACCAAAACAGGGCGTGGGGGTACGAGCAGTACTTC.

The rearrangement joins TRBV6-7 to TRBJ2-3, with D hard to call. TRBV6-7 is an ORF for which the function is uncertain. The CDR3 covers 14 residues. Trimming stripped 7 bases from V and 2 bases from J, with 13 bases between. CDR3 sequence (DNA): TGTGCCAGCACCTCACGACTTTACACAGATACGCAGTATTTT. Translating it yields CASTSRLYTDTQYF.

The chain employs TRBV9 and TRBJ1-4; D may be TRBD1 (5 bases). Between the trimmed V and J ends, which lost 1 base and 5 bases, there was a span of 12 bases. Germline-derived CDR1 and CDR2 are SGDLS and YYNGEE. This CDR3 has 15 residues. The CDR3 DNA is TGTGCCAGCAGCGTACAAGGGGCCCTGAATGAAAAACTGTTTTTT. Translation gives CASSVQGALNEKLFF. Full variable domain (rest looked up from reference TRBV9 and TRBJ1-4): DSGVTQTPKHLITATGQRVTLRCSPRSGDLSVYWYQQSLDQGLQFLIQYYNGEERAKGNILERFSAQQFPDLHSELNLSSLELGDSALYFCASSVQGALNEKLFFGSGTQLSVL.

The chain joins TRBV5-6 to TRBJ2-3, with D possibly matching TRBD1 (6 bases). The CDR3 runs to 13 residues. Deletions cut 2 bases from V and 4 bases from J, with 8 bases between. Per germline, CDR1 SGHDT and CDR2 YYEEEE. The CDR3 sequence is CASSFSGADTQYF. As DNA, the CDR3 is TGTGCCAGCAGCTTTTCAGGGGCAGATACGCAGTATTTT.

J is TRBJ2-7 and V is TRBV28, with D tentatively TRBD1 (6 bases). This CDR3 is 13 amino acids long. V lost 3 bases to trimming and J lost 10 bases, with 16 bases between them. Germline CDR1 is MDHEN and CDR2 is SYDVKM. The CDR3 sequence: CASSFSGHRAQYF. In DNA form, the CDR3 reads TGTGCCAGCAGTTTCTCAGGCCACAGGGCTCAGTACTTC.

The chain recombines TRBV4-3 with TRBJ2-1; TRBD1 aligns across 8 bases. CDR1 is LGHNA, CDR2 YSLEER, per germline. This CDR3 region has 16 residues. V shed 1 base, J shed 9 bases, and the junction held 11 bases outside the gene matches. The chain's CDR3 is CASSQGRTGSQGEQFF. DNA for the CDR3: TGCGCCAGCAGCCAAGGGAGGACAGGGTCCCAGGGTGAGCAGTTCTTC.

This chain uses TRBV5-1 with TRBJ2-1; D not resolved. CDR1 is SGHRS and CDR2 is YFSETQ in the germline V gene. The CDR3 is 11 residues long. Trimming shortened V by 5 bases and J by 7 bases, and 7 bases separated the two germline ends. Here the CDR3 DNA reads TGCGCCAGCAGTTCTGGTAATGAGCAGTTCTTC. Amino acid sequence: CASSSGNEQFF.

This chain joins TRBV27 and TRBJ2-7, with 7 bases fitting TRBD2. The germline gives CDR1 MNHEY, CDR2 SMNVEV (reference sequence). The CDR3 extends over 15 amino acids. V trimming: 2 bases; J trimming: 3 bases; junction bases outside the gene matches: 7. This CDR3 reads CASSLRGSRNYEQYF. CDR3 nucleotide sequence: TGTGCCAGCAGTTTACGCGGGAGTAGGAACTACGAGCAGTACTTC.

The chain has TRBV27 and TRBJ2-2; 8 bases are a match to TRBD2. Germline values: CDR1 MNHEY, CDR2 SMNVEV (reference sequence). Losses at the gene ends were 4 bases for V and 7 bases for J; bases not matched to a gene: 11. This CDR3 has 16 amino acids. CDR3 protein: CASSSAKREIVGELFF. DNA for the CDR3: TGTGCCAGCAGTTCGGCTAAGCGGGAGATCGTCGGGGAGCTGTTTTTT.

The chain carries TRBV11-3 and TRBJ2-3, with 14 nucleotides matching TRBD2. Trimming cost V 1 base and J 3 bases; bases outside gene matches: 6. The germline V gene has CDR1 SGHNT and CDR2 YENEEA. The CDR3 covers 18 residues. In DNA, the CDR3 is TGTGCCAGCAGCTTAGGAAGACTAGCGGGAGGGCGGACAGATACGCAGTATTTT. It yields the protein CASSLGRLAGGRTDTQYF.

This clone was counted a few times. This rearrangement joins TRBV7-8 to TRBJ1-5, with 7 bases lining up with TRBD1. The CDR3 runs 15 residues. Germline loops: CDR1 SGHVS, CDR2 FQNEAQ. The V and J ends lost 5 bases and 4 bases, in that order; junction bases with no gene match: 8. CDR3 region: CASSPTGMGNQPQHF. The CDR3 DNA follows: TGTGCCAGCAGCCCGACAGGGATGGGGAATCAGCCCCAGCATTTT. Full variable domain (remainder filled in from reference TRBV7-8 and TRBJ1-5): GAGVSQSPRYKVAKRGQDVALRCDPISGHVSLFWYQQALGQGPEFLTYFQNEAQLDKSGLPSDRFFAERPEGSVSTLKIQRTQQEDSAVYLCASSPTGMGNQPQHFGDGTRLSIL.

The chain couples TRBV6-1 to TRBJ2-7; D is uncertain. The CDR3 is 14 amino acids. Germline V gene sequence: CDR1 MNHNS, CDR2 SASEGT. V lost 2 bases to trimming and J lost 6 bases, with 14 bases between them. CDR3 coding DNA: TGTGCCAGCAGTGAACACGTTGGCACGGGCGAGCAGTACTTC. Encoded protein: CASSEHVGTGEQYF.